The TCR beta chain described here comes from a study of response to subunit inactivated influenza vaccine. Study-wide findings and caveats: The authors offered the suggestion that each seasonal influenza vaccination recruits few new T cells.

V was clipped by 4 bases and J by 0 bases; unmatched bases: 4. The germline V gene encodes CDR1 DFQATT and CDR2 SNEGSKA (reference sequence). The CDR3 contains 14 residues. MiXCR was run by TCRdb on the RT-PCR reads, yielding one entry per CDR3 protein. The sample yields hundreds of thousands of distinct CDR3 sequences, 15% to 17% seen once. Points on this clonotype: The antigen remains unidentified.

V and J are TRBV20-1 and TRBJ2-3; 7 bases align to TRBD2. This receptor was identified in a man aged 50 to 59 who received an inactivated influenza vaccine. The starting material was PBMCs from blood, obtained less than 13 days after vaccination. CDR3 nucleotides: TGCAGTGCTAAGGCGCGGGAGAGCACAGATACGCAGTATTTT. Its protein product is CSAKARESTDTQYF.